This T cell receptor (beta chain) emerged from a study of patients and donors after allogeneic stem cell transplantation. V shed 3 bases and J 2 bases; nucleotides not matched to a gene: 14. The CDR3 is 19 amino acids. From germline, CDR1 is SQVTM and CDR2 ANQGSEA. TCRdb reprocessed the RT-PCR reads via MiXCR and lists one record per CDR3 protein. This sample has about a million distinct CDR3 sequences, with under 20% found just once. This chain links TRBV29-1 with TRBJ2-1; 12 nucleotides line up with TRBD2. The sequencing input was blood, either unsorted or a sorted T cell fraction (not recorded which). The sequence was obtained from a human donor who was either an allogeneic HSCT recipient or a stem cell or donor lymphocyte infusion donor (not recorded which). It is not recorded whose cells these are; they may come from a transplant donor. CDR3 region: CSVEQLTGTSGQAYNEQFF. CDR3 bases: TGCAGCGTTGAGCAGCTCACCGGGACTAGCGGGCAGGCCTACAATGAGCAGTTCTTC.